These 28 T cell receptor beta chains share one sample of origin, sequenced in a study of T cell repertoires in cytomegalovirus infection. TCRdb reprocessed the reads via MiXCR and lists one record per CDR3 protein. This table has roughly 320,000 distinct CDR3 sequences, 9% to 9.5% appearing once. The sequenced sample consisted of PBMCs. These receptors all come from a human donor in good health (CMV status not recorded). Some clones in this sample may be carry-over from other donors' samples.

This clonotype was detected ten times or more. The gene calls are TRBV7-2 and TRBJ2-5; the D gene is possibly TRBD2 (6 bases). Trimming removed 7 bases from V and 5 bases from J, with 17 bases in between. This CDR3 has 14 amino acids. The germline V gene encodes CDR1 SGHTA and CDR2 FQGNSA. The CDR3 here is CASIPGLRWETQYF. The CDR3 DNA sequence: TGTGCCAGCATTCCGGGACTTCGGTGGGAGACCCAGTACTTC.

The table lists this clonotype with a few counts. J is TRBJ1-1 and V is TRBV14; 7 bases map to TRBD1. The CDR3 loop spans 15 amino acids. V was clipped by 1 base and J by 5 bases; unmatched bases: 7. Germline values: CDR1 SGHDN, CDR2 FVKESK. CDR3 loop: CASSQVVQGGTEAFF. DNA of the CDR3: TGTGCCAGCAGCCAAGTTGTCCAGGGGGGTACTGAAGCTTTCTTT. The complete variable domain, with remaining parts taken from reference TRBV14 and TRBJ1-1, reads EAGVTQFPSHSVIEKGQTVTLRCDPISGHDNLYWYRRVMGKEIKFLLHFVKESKQDESGMPNNRFLAERTGGTYSTLKVQPAELEDSGVYFCASSQVVQGGTEAFFGQGTRLTVV.

This clonotype was counted between two and nine times. The chain links TRBV7-6 to TRBJ1-5; D not resolved. V dropped 2 bases and J dropped 6 bases, with 11 bases sitting between them. The CDR3 runs to 14 residues. Germline CDR1 and CDR2: SGHVS and FNYEAQ. The CDR3 sequence is CASSLSSGLQPQHF. CDR3 sequence (DNA): TGTGCCAGCAGCTTAAGTAGTGGGCTTCAGCCCCAGCATTTT.

This clonotype was seen at least ten times. The rearrangement uses TRBV12-3 or TRBV12-4 and TRBJ1-3; D is ambiguous. The CDR3 covers 17 residues. Trimming removed 7 bases from V and 4 bases from J, with 23 bases in between. CDR3 amino acids: CASNDRGRDYTGNTIYF. CDR3 nucleotides: TGTGCCAGCAACGACCGGGGTAGGGATTATACGGGAAACACCATATATTTT.

V usage is TRBV19 and J usage is TRBJ1-2; 8 nucleotides align to TRBD1. V dropped 7 bases and J dropped 6; count of bases not matched to a gene: 7. Per germline, CDR1 LNHDA and CDR2 SQIVND (reference sequence). The CDR3 covers 13 residues. CDR3 coding DNA: TGTGCCAGTATTCGGACAGGGATGCATGGCTACACCTTC. It yields the protein CASIRTGMHGYTF.

This clonotype was counted ten times or more. The chain links TRBV28 to TRBJ1-2; 9 nucleotides line up with TRBD1. Germline CDR1 and CDR2: MDHEN and SYDVKM. V lost 6 bases, J lost 9 bases, and 11 bases stayed unmatched. This CDR3 spans 14 amino acids. The CDR3 protein is CASSYTDRGTSYTF. CDR3 in DNA: TGTGCCAGCAGCTATACGGACAGGGGAACTAGCTACACCTTC.

This clonotype has only a few counts. This chain links TRBV6-1 with TRBJ2-1; D possibly corresponds to TRBD1 (6 bases). Germline CDR1 is MNHNS and CDR2 is SASEGT. V was cut by 5 bases and J by 7 bases, with 15 bases left in between. This CDR3 contains 14 residues. CDR3 sequence: CASSYGQPPNEQFF. CDR3 sequence (DNA): TGTGCCAGCAGTTATGGACAGCCTCCAAATGAGCAGTTCTTC.

In this sample, this clonotype turned up a few times. CDR3 sequence: CAISESIGRGRNYEQYF. In DNA form, the CDR3 reads TGTGCCATCAGTGAGTCGATCGGCAGGGGAAGAAACTACGAGCAGTACTTC. V and J are TRBV10-3 and TRBJ2-7, with D possibly being TRBD1 (6 bases). This CDR3 comprises 17 residues. The germline V gene encodes CDR1 ENHRY and CDR2 SYGVKD. The V end was cut by 0 bases, the J end by 3 bases, with 18 bases between.

This clonotype was seen repeatedly, ten times or more. This chain joins TRBV12-3 or TRBV12-4 and TRBJ1-5; 7 positions match TRBD1. J was trimmed by 6 bases and V by 7 bases; bases with no gene match: 6. The CDR3 length is 13 residues. As DNA, the CDR3 is TGTGCCAGCACCTCAGGGGGGGGTCAGCCCCAGCATTTT. Protein product: CASTSGGGQPQHF.

The sample holds a few counts of this clonotype. The chain has TRBV2 and TRBJ1-2, with 10 nucleotides matching TRBD1. This CDR3 region has 14 residues. Germline loops: CDR1 SNHLY, CDR2 FYNNEI. The V gene end was trimmed by 4 bases and the J gene end by 7 bases; junction bases not matched to a gene: 6. The CDR3 DNA follows: TGTGCCAGCAGTGGTCTGACAGGGGGCCGTGGCTACACCTTC. Amino acids: CASSGLTGGRGYTF.

This clonotype was seen only a few times. The chain has TRBV19 and TRBJ2-7; 8 nucleotides line up with TRBD2. V trimming: 11 bases; J trimming: 5 bases; junction bases outside the gene matches: 14. Looked up from germline, CDR1 is LNHDA and CDR2 is SQIVND (reference sequence). The CDR3 totals 14 residues. The CDR3 is CAGRAGGLCNEQYF. Here the CDR3 DNA reads TGTGCCGGACGGGCGGGGGGTCTCTGTAACGAGCAGTACTTC.

This clonotype has a count of ten or more. The chain carries TRBV7-2 and TRBJ1-2, with D possibly matching TRBD1 (5 bases). The V gene lost 4 bases and the J gene lost 6 bases, with 9 bases spanning the gap. This CDR3 region has 12 residues. Germline-derived CDR1 and CDR2 are SGHTA and FQGNSA. Here the CDR3 DNA reads TGTGCCAGCAGCTCCCCGGGACATGGCTACACCTTC. Its translation: CASSSPGHGYTF.

This clonotype was recorded once. The chain is built from TRBV2 and TRBJ2-3; 12 nucleotides agree with TRBD2. Germline lookup yields CDR1 SNHLY and CDR2 FYNNEI. CDR3 length: 15 amino acids. Trimming removed 4 bases from V and 2 bases from J; junction bases left unmatched: 1. CDR3 in amino acids: CASSGLAGDTDTQYF. The CDR3 region has the DNA TGTGCCAGCAGTGGACTAGCGGGGGACACAGATACGCAGTATTTT.

This clonotype was counted many times. The V gene is TRBV12-3 or TRBV12-4, the J gene TRBJ1-2; 8 bases are shared with TRBD1. J lost 8 bases, V lost 1 base, and 3 bases had no gene match. This CDR3 has 13 amino acids. The CDR3 loop is CASSLGTGLGYTF. CDR3 sequence (DNA): TGTGCCAGCAGTTTAGGGACAGGGCTCGGCTACACCTTC.

V gene TRBV7-2 combines with J gene TRBJ1-2, with a tentative D call TRBD1 (5 bases). This CDR3 contains 14 residues. V lost 3 bases and J lost 8, with 16 bases in between. The germline V gene encodes CDR1 SGHTA and CDR2 FQGNSA. The CDR3 protein is CASSFGPGGDGYTF. CDR3 nucleotide sequence: TGTGCCAGCAGCTTTGGCCCGGGGGGGGACGGCTACACCTTC.

This clonotype was seen a few times. The chain joins TRBV7-2 to TRBJ2-5; 10 bases map to TRBD2. Germline V gene data show CDR1 as SGHTA and CDR2 as FQGNSA. The CDR3 is made up of 17 amino acids. V trimming: 5 bases; J trimming: 5 bases; junction bases outside the gene matches: 14. The CDR3: CASSPPPRLAGVETQYF. The CDR3 nucleotides read TGTGCCAGCAGCCCCCCGCCCCGGCTAGCGGGGGTGGAGACCCAGTACTTC.

Of note for this clonotype: Lacking the conserved final phenylalanine or tryptophan, this CDR3 likely reflects a read error. This chain uses TRBV7-2 with TRBJ2-5; 7 bases line up with TRBD2. Germline V gene lookup returns CDR1 SGHTA and CDR2 FQGNSA. There are 13 residues in the CDR3. J lost 4 bases, V lost 5 bases, and 4 bases had no gene match. The CDR3, as DNA: TGTGCCAGCAGCGGGAGGGTAGGAGAGACCCAGTACCTC. Translated: CASSGRVGETQYL.

This clonotype appeared a few times. This chain links TRBV28 with TRBJ1-5; D unresolved. CDR1 and CDR2 from the germline V gene are MDHEN and SYDVKM. V was pared by 4 bases and J by 10 bases, with 11 bases between. The CDR3 is made up of 12 amino acids. Here the CDR3 reads CASSSRHGPQHF. As DNA, the CDR3 is TGTGCCAGCAGTTCCCGACATGGTCCCCAGCATTTT.

V and J are TRBV7-9 and TRBJ1-2; the D gene is possibly TRBD1 (5 bases). The CDR3 extends over 16 amino acids. The V gene lost 5 bases and the J gene lost 2 bases, with 18 bases spanning the gap. Germline assignment: CDR1 SEHNR and CDR2 FQNEAQ (reference sequence). The CDR3 spells CASSLGQGTENYGYTF. CDR3 nucleotide sequence: TGTGCCAGCAGCCTCGGCCAAGGGACGGAGAACTATGGCTACACCTTC.

This clonotype has at least ten counts. The V gene is TRBV7-2, the J gene TRBJ2-3; weak D call: TRBD2 (5 bases). Per the germline V gene, CDR1 is SGHTA and CDR2 is FQGNSA. The CDR3 consists of 14 residues. Trimming shortened V by 6 bases and J by 4 bases, and 14 bases separated the two germline ends. The chain's CDR3 is CASSYVGSADTQYF. CDR3 DNA: TGTGCCAGCAGTTATGTGGGGAGCGCAGATACGCAGTATTTT.

This clonotype came up many times. V usage is TRBV6-1 and J usage is TRBJ1-1; no clear D gene. The V end was cut by 4 bases, the J end by 5 bases, with 14 bases between. Germline lookup yields CDR1 MNHNS and CDR2 SASEGT. This CDR3 has 14 amino acids. In DNA, the CDR3 is TGTGCCAGCAGTGCCCCTGTTAGGGCAACTGAAGCTTTCTTT. Its protein is CASSAPVRATEAFF.

This clonotype appeared a few times. The chain has TRBV5-1 and TRBJ1-3; weak D call: TRBD1 (5 bases). CDR1 is SGHRS and CDR2 is YFSETQ in the germline V gene. The V and J ends lost 5 bases and 0 bases respectively, with 15 bases between them. This CDR3 contains 16 residues. CDR3 amino acids: CASSRDLRNSGNTIYF. The CDR3 DNA sequence: TGCGCCAGCAGTCGGGACCTACGGAACTCTGGAAACACCATATATTTT.

The V gene is TRBV2, the J gene TRBJ2-7, with 11 bases fitting TRBD1. The CDR3 consists of 14 residues. V was clipped by 7 bases and J by 3 bases; unmatched bases: 5. The germline gives CDR1 SNHLY, CDR2 FYNNEI. The CDR3: CASIGTGGDYEQYF. As DNA, the CDR3 is TGTGCCAGCATTGGGACAGGGGGGGACTACGAGCAGTACTTC.

This clonotype has just a few counts. The chain links TRBV6-2 or TRBV6-3 to TRBJ2-5; perhaps TRBD2 as D (5 bases). CDR1 is MNHEY and CDR2 is SVGEGT in the germline V gene. The CDR3 length is 14 residues. V was cut by 3 bases and J by 5 bases, with 13 bases left in between. The chain's CDR3 is CASSYGRRMETQYF. The CDR3, as DNA: TGTGCCAGCAGTTATGGGAGAAGAATGGAGACCCAGTACTTC.

The genes are TRBV4-2 and TRBJ2-1, with 13 nucleotides matching TRBD2. The CDR3 length is 16 residues. J gave up 7 bases and V 3 bases, and 6 bases lay outside the gene matches. Germline V gene sequence: CDR1 LGHNA, CDR2 YNFKEQ. The CDR3 here is CASSQAGTSGINEQFF. Here the CDR3 DNA reads TGTGCCAGCAGCCAGGCCGGGACTAGCGGGATTAATGAGCAGTTCTTC.

In its sample, this clonotype was seen many times. V gene TRBV7-2 combines with J gene TRBJ2-5; 12 positions agree with TRBD1. The CDR3 covers 15 residues. J lost 4 bases, V lost 6 bases, and 6 bases had no gene match. CDR1 is SGHTA, CDR2 FQGNSA, per germline. CDR3 amino acids: CASRSGQGARETQYF. The CDR3 nucleotides are TGTGCCAGCAGATCGGGACAGGGGGCGAGAGAGACCCAGTACTTC.

At least ten counts were recorded for this clonotype. V and J are TRBV7-2 and TRBJ2-5; D might be TRBD1 or TRBD2, each matching 6 bases. V was shortened by 6 bases and J by 5 bases, with 16 bases between the two germline ends. The CDR3 is 14 residues long. The germline gives CDR1 SGHTA, CDR2 FQGNSA. CDR3 loop: CASSWRGAGETQYF. Written as DNA, the CDR3 is TGTGCCAGCAGTTGGAGGGGGGCTGGTGAGACCCAGTACTTC.

There are many counts of this clonotype. The V and J genes are TRBV30 and TRBJ1-1; D is ambiguous. The CDR3 totals 14 residues. V lost 2 bases to trimming and J lost 4 bases, with 14 bases between them. CDR1 is GTSNPN, CDR2 SVGIG, per germline (reference sequence). The CDR3 sequence: CAWSRRASGTEAFF. The CDR3 nucleotides are TGTGCCTGGAGTAGACGGGCCAGCGGCACTGAAGCTTTCTTT.